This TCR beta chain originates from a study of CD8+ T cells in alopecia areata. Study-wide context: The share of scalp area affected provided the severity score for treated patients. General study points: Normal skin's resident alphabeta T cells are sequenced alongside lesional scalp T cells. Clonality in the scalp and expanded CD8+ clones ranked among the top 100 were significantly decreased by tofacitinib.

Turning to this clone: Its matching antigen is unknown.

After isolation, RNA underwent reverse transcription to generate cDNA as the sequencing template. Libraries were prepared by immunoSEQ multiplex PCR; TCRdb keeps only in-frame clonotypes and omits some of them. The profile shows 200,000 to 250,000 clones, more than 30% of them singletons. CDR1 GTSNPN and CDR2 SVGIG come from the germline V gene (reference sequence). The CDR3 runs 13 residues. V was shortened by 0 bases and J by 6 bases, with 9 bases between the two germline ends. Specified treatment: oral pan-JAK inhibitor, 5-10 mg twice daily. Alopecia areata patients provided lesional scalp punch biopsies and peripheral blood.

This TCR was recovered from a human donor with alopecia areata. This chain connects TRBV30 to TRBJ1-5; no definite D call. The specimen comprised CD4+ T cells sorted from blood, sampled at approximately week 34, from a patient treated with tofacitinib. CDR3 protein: CAWSVNEFQPQHF. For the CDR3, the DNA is TGTGCCTGGAGTGTCAATGAGTTTCAGCCCCAGCATTTT. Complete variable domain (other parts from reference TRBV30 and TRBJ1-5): SQTIHQWPATLVQPVGSPLSLECTVEGTSNPNLYWYRQAAGRGLQLLFYSVGIGQISSEVPQNLSASRPQDRQFILSSKKLLLSDSGFYLCAWSVNEFQPQHFGDGTRLSIL.